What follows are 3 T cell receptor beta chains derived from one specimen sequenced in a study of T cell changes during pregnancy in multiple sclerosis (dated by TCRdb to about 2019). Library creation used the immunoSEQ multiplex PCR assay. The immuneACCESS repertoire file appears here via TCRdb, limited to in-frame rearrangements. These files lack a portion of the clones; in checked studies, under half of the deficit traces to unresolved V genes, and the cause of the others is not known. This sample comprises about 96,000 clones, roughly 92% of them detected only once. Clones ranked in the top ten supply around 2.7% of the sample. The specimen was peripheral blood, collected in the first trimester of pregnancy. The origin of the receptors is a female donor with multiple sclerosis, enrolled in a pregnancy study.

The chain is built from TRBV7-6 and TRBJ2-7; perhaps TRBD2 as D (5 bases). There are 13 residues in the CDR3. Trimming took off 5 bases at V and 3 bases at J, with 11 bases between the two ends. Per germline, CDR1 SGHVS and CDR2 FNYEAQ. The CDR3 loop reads CASSLNEGYEQYF. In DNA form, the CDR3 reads TGTGCCAGCAGCCTTAATGAGGGCTACGAGCAGTACTTC.

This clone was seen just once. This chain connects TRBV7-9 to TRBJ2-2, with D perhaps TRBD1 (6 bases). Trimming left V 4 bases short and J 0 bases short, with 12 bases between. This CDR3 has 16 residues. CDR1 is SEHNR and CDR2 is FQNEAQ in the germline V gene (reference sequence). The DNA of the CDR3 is TGTGCCAGCAGCTCGGTACAGGGAACGAACACCGGGGAGCTGTTTTTT. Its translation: CASSSVQGTNTGELFF.

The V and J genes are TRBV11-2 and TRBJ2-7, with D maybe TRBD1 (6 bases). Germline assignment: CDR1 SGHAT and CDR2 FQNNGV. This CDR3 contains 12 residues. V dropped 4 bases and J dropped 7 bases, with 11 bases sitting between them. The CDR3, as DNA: TGTGCCAGCAGCTCTCAGGGGACGGAGCAGTACTTC. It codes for CASSSQGTEQYF.